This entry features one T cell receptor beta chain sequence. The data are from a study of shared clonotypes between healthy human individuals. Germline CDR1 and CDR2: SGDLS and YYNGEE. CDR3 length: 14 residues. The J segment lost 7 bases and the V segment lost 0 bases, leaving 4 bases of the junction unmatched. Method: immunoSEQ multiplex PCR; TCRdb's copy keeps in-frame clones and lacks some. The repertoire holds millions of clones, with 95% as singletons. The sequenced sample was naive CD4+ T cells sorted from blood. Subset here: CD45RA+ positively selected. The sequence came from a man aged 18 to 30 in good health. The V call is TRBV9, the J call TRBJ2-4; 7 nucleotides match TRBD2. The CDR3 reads CASSVDGGKNIQYF. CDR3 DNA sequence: TGTGCCAGCAGCGTAGACGGGGGGAAGAACATTCAGTACTTC.